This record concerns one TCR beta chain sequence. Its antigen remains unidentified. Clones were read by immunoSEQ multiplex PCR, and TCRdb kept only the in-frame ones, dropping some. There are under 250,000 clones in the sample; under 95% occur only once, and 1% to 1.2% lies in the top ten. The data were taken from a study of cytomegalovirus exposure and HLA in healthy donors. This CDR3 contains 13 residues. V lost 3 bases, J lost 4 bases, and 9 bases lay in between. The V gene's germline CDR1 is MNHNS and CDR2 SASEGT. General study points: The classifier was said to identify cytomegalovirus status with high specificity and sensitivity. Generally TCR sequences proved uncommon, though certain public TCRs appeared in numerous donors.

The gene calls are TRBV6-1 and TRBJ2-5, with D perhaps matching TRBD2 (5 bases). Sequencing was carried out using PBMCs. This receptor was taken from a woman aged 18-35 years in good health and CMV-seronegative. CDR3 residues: CASSDREGETQYF. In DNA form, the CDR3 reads TGTGCCAGCAGTGATCGAGAGGGAGAGACCCAGTACTTC.